The next 31 T cell receptor beta chains were all read from a single sample in a study of T cells in Graves' hyperthyroidism and ophthalmopathy. There were TCR beta CDR3 regions amplified from RNA transcripts. The HTBI primer set drove a first-round RT-PCR of the TCR CDR3. One entry per CDR3 protein results from TCRdb running MiXCR on the multiplex PCR reads. This sample has around 490,000 distinct CDR3 sequences; about 20% occur once, and the top ten carry 47%. The material sequenced was blood. All receptors derive from a man aged 40-50 years with Graves' ophthalmopathy.

This clonotype was detected many times. V and J are TRBV18 and TRBJ2-3; 8 positions match TRBD2. The germline V gene encodes CDR1 KGHSH and CDR2 LQKENI. CDR3 length equals 15 residues. V lost 0 bases and J lost 4; bases outside the gene matches: 3. CDR3 residues: CASSPPGLGSDTQYF. In DNA form, the CDR3 reads TGTGCCAGCTCACCACCGGGACTAGGGTCAGATACGCAGTATTTT.

This clonotype was counted at least ten times. The J gene is TRBJ2-2, the V gene TRBV12-3 or TRBV12-4; tentatively, D is TRBD1 or TRBD2 (6 bases each). The CDR3 extends over 12 amino acids. Deletions cut 6 bases from V and 12 bases from J, with 14 bases between. The CDR3 is CASSQGGLQLFF. In DNA, the CDR3 is TGTGCCAGCAGCCAAGGGGGACTTCAGCTGTTTTTT.

This clonotype has a count of ten or more. This chain connects TRBV28 to TRBJ2-3; 11 nucleotides align to TRBD2. Germline V gene lookup returns CDR1 MDHEN and CDR2 SYDVKM. This CDR3 region has 18 residues. With V trimmed by 2 bases and J by 2 bases, 9 bases remained unmatched. In nucleotides, the CDR3 is TGTGCCAGCAGTTTAGGGGACCCGGGACTAGCGGTCACAGATACGCAGTATTTT. Translation gives CASSLGDPGLAVTDTQYF.

The CDR3 sequence is CASRARQGSSQPQHF. The CDR3 bases are TGTGCCAGCAGGGCTAGACAGGGGAGCAGCCAGCCCCAGCATTTT. The chain employs TRBV6-1 and TRBJ1-5, with 8 bases lining up with TRBD1. From germline, CDR1 is MNHNS and CDR2 SASEGT. V shed 6 bases, J shed 7 bases, and the junction held 11 bases outside the gene matches. This CDR3 comprises 15 residues.

At least ten counts were recorded for this clonotype. The rearrangement joins TRBV6-1 to TRBJ2-7; tentative D call: TRBD1 (6 bases). Germline V lookup: CDR1 MNHNS, CDR2 SASEGT. Deletions cut 6 bases from V and 4 bases from J, with 19 bases between. The CDR3 extends over 15 amino acids. Here the CDR3 reads CASSVLQGRRYEQYF. CDR3 nucleotide sequence: TGTGCCAGCAGCGTCTTGCAGGGGCGCAGATACGAGCAGTACTTC.

This clonotype was observed many times. This chain joins TRBV11-2 and TRBJ2-7; possibly TRBD2 for D (6 bases). The germline CDR1 and CDR2 sequences are SGHAT and FQNNGV. V was trimmed by 8 bases and J by 5 bases, leaving 16 bases between them. The CDR3 consists of 13 residues. The CDR3 sequence: CASALALYNEQYF. The CDR3 region has the DNA TGTGCCAGCGCCCTAGCGTTGTACAACGAGCAGTACTTC.

The J gene is TRBJ2-5, the V gene TRBV5-4; tentative D call: TRBD2 (6 bases). V was shortened by 5 bases and J by 4 bases, with 21 bases between the two germline ends. The CDR3 has 16 amino acids. The germline CDR1 and CDR2 sequences are SGHNT and YYREEE (reference sequence). The CDR3, as DNA: TGTGCCAGCAGTAGGGCTAGCGTAGGGTTCGGAGAGACCCAGTACTTC. Translation gives CASSRASVGFGETQYF.

This clonotype was counted between two and nine times. The chain employs TRBV2 and TRBJ1-2; D gene unclear. Trimming took off 8 bases at V and 4 bases at J, with 11 bases between the two ends. CDR1 is SNHLY and CDR2 is FYNNEI in the germline V gene. There are 12 residues in the CDR3. The DNA for the CDR3 is TGTGCCAGCTTCTGGGAAGGCTATGGCTACACCTTC. Amino acid sequence: CASFWEGYGYTF. Together with reference TRBV2 and TRBJ1-2, the CDR3 gives the full variable domain: EPEVTQTPSHQVTQMGQEVILRCVPISNHLYFYWYRQILGQKVEFLVSFYNNEISEKSEIFDDQFSVERPDGSNFTLKIRSTKLEDSAMYFCASFWEGYGYTFGSGTRLTVV.

This clonotype was observed a handful of times. The gene calls are TRBV10-1 and TRBJ2-1; 8 nucleotides align to TRBD2. Germline-derived CDR1 and CDR2 are WNHNN and SYGVQD (reference sequence). This CDR3 region has 17 residues. Trimming cost V 2 bases and J 3 bases; bases outside gene matches: 9. CDR3 sequence: CASSERVGGGLYNEQFF. In DNA form, the CDR3 reads TGCGCCAGCAGTGAGAGGGTTGGCGGGGGGCTCTACAATGAGCAGTTCTTC.

The DNA of the CDR3 is TGCAGTGCTCTACCTGGGGGAGGCACTGAAGCTTTCTTT. As protein: CSALPGGGTEAFF. J is TRBJ1-1 and V is TRBV20-1; D perhaps matches TRBD1 (5 bases). CDR3 length: 13 amino acids. Per germline, CDR1 DFQATT and CDR2 SNEGSKA (reference sequence). The V and J ends lost 5 bases and 4 bases respectively, with 14 bases between them.

The V gene is TRBV5-4, the J gene TRBJ1-4, with 11 bases fitting TRBD1. J was trimmed by 8 bases and V by 3 bases; bases with no gene match: 9. The CDR3 is 16 amino acids. Germline V gene sequence: CDR1 SGHNT, CDR2 YYREEE (reference sequence). This CDR3 reads CASSSGPGQGEEKLFF. CDR3 DNA: TGTGCCAGCAGCTCGGGCCCGGGACAGGGGGAGGAAAAACTGTTTTTT.

This clonotype was observed many times. V usage is TRBV7-3 and J usage is TRBJ2-3; the match to TRBD2 covers 9 bases. CDR1 is SGHTA, CDR2 FQGTGA, per germline. The CDR3 consists of 15 residues. V shed 3 bases and J 5 bases; nucleotides not matched to a gene: 6. The CDR3 spells CASSFLAGDLDTQYF. Here the CDR3 DNA reads TGTGCCAGCAGCTTCTTAGCGGGGGACCTAGATACGCAGTATTTT.

This sequence joins TRBV10-3 and TRBJ1-6, with no clear D. V lost 0 bases and J 9 bases, leaving 9 bases between the germline ends. The CDR3 consists of 14 residues. Germline lookup yields CDR1 ENHRY and CDR2 SYGVKD. The CDR3 nucleotides read TGTGCCATCAGTGAGTCGAAAAGGGTTTCACCCCTCCACTTT. Its protein product is CAISESKRVSPLHF.

This clonotype has only a few counts. The chain links TRBV7-3 to TRBJ2-1; 8 nucleotides match TRBD1. The CDR3 extends over 15 amino acids. Germline-derived CDR1 and CDR2 are SGHTA and FQGTGA. V shed 5 bases, J shed 5 bases, and the junction held 8 bases outside the gene matches. The CDR3 sequence: CASSQTGQENNEQFF. As DNA, the CDR3 is TGTGCCAGCAGCCAAACGGGACAGGAAAACAATGAGCAGTTCTTC.

The rearrangement joins TRBV5-5 to TRBJ1-2, with D uncertain. The V gene lost 4 bases and the J gene lost 6 bases, with 10 bases spanning the gap. The germline gives CDR1 SGHKS, CDR2 YYEKEE (reference sequence). The CDR3 has 12 amino acids. Here the CDR3 DNA reads TGTGCCAGCAGCGCCCTCCAGGATGGCTACACCTTC. Encoded protein: CASSALQDGYTF.

This clonotype was picked up a small number of times. The chain uses TRBV7-9 and TRBJ2-7; a weak D match, TRBD2 (6 bases). The V end was cut by 0 bases, the J end by 7 bases, with 16 bases between. This CDR3 region has 15 residues. Germline V gene lookup returns CDR1 SEHNR and CDR2 FQNEAQ (reference sequence). The CDR3 here is CASSLALQHGGEQYF. The CDR3 coding sequence is TGTGCCAGCAGCTTAGCGTTACAACATGGGGGGGAGCAGTACTTC.

This clonotype was seen ten or more times. This chain links TRBV5-5 with TRBJ2-7, with D possibly called TRBD1 or TRBD2 (5 bases each). Trimming cost V 2 bases and J 0 bases, with 12 bases left between them. This CDR3 is 15 amino acids long. Germline V lookup: CDR1 SGHKS, CDR2 YYEKEE (reference sequence). CDR3 region: CASSFWDGSSYEQYF. The CDR3 DNA reads TGTGCCAGCAGCTTCTGGGACGGAAGCTCCTACGAGCAGTACTTC.

This sequence joins TRBV5-4 and TRBJ1-2; the D gene is possibly TRBD1 (6 bases). With 4 bases removed from V and 8 bases from J, the gap between germline ends came to 15 bases. The CDR3 runs 13 residues. Looked up from germline, CDR1 is SGHNT and CDR2 is YYREEE (reference sequence). CDR3 in amino acids: CASSPGGAWGYTF. The CDR3 DNA is TGTGCCAGCAGCCCGGGGGGCGCCTGGGGCTACACCTTC.

There are many counts of this clonotype. The CDR3 here is CASSAPPEGSPLHF. The CDR3 DNA reads as TGTGCCAGCAGCGCCCCCCCTGAGGGGTCACCCCTCCACTTT. The rearrangement joins TRBV2 to TRBJ1-6; D is perhaps TRBD1 (5 bases). Germline CDR1 reads SNHLY; CDR2 reads FYNNEI. The CDR3 is 14 residues long. V lost 6 bases, J lost 10 bases, and 16 bases lay in between.

The chain has TRBV9 and TRBJ2-3; D remains unclear. V was pared by 5 bases and J by 2 bases, with 12 bases between. Germline CDR1 and CDR2: SGDLS and YYNGEE. This CDR3 comprises 14 residues. This CDR3 reads CASSLYQYTDTQYF. CDR3 sequence (DNA): TGTGCCAGCAGTTTGTACCAGTACACAGATACGCAGTATTTT.

The V and J genes are TRBV9 and TRBJ2-7, with 9 nucleotides matching TRBD1. V was clipped by 0 bases and J by 0 bases; unmatched bases: 4. The CDR3 extends over 16 amino acids. CDR1 SGDLS and CDR2 YYNGEE come from the germline V gene. CDR3 region: CASSVAGTGRSYEQYF. The CDR3 DNA is TGTGCCAGCAGCGTAGCTGGGACAGGGCGCTCCTACGAGCAGTACTTC.

This clonotype was observed many times. V gene TRBV6-2 or TRBV6-3 combines with J gene TRBJ1-2; D gene unclear. The ends were cut back, 4 bases at V and 7 bases at J, with 13 bases in the middle. CDR1 and CDR2 (germline): MNHEY, SVGEGT. This CDR3 spans 13 amino acids. CDR3 nucleotide sequence: TGTGCCAGCAGTTCGGACCCCTCCCGTGGCTACACCTTC. It specifies CASSSDPSRGYTF.

The V call is TRBV10-3, the J call TRBJ1-2; D is uncertain. V lost 7 bases to trimming and J lost 8 bases, with 11 bases between them. This CDR3 is built from 11 residues. The germline gives CDR1 ENHRY, CDR2 SYGVKD. The CDR3 DNA follows: TGTGCCATCAATGGGGAAGGGGGCTACACCTTC. It codes for CAINGEGGYTF.

This clonotype was observed a few times. The rearrangement joins TRBV9 to TRBJ1-1, with TRBD1 matching over 7 bases. Germline lookup yields CDR1 SGDLS and CDR2 YYNGEE. There are 13 residues in the CDR3. The ends lost 0 bases at V and 7 bases at J; junction bases unmatched: 3. The CDR3 DNA follows: TGTGCCAGCAGCGTAGCTCAGGGGGGTGAAGCTTTCTTT. It encodes CASSVAQGGEAFF.

On this clonotype: Germline is not matched at one junction end, which may reflect a read error. V and J are TRBV18 and TRBJ1-4; the D gene is possibly TRBD1 (6 bases). Germline CDR1 and CDR2: KGHSH and LQKENI. CDR3 size: 13 residues. The CDR3 region is CASSPRGEERLFF. The CDR3 region has the DNA TGTGCCAGCTCACCCAGGGGAGAAGAAAGACTGTTTTTT.

This clonotype has just a few counts. This chain connects TRBV29-1 to TRBJ2-1; TRBD1 or TRBD2 may be the D gene (6 bases each). The CDR3 covers 13 residues. Germline-derived CDR1 and CDR2 are SQVTM and ANQGSEA. The V gene lost 7 bases and the J gene lost 6 bases, with 16 bases spanning the gap. The CDR3 coding sequence is TGCAGCGCCGCGGGGTCAGGGGCCAATGAGCAGTTCTTC. This gives the protein CSAAGSGANEQFF.

Written as DNA, the CDR3 is TGTGCCAGCAGCCAAGAAAGGAGCCACACCATATATTTT. Its protein is CASSQERSHTIYF. V usage is TRBV3-1 and J usage is TRBJ1-3; D unclear. CDR3 length: 13 amino acids. Per germline, CDR1 LGHDT and CDR2 YNNKEL (reference sequence). V was clipped by 0 bases and J by 8 bases, with 8 bases between them.

The chain recombines TRBV10-1 with TRBJ2-1; D uncertain. The germline gives CDR1 WNHNN, CDR2 SYGVQD (reference sequence). The CDR3 has 12 residues. V was trimmed by 1 base and J by 7 bases, leaving 5 bases between them. This chain's CDR3 is CASSEWLNEQFF. The DNA for the CDR3 is TGCGCCAGCAGTGAGTGGCTAAATGAGCAGTTCTTC.

The CDR3 sequence: CASSVQGLQPQHF. Written as DNA, the CDR3 is TGTGCCAGCAGTGTGCAGGGTCTTCAGCCCCAGCATTTT. J is TRBJ1-5 and V is TRBV28; D may be TRBD1 (5 bases). The V and J ends lost 5 bases and 6 bases respectively, with 11 bases between them. CDR3 size: 13 residues. CDR1 and CDR2 from the germline V gene are MDHEN and SYDVKM.

This clonotype has more than one count but fewer than ten. This chain joins TRBV4-1 and TRBJ1-1, with D unclear. CDR1 is MGHRA, CDR2 YSYEKL, per germline. V lost 2 bases to trimming and J lost 6 bases, with 16 bases between them. The CDR3 is 15 amino acids. DNA of the CDR3: TGCGCCAGCAGCCAATCGCCGTGGGCGCGCGCTGAAGCTTTCTTT. Amino acids: CASSQSPWARAEAFF.

This clonotype was found a few times. The chain has TRBV20-1 and TRBJ1-4; D not certain. The CDR3 sequence is 15 residues long. V lost 0 bases, J lost 6 bases, and 14 bases lay in between. From germline, CDR1 is DFQATT and CDR2 SNEGSKA (reference sequence). This chain's CDR3 is CSARDPPGNDEKLFF. In DNA form, the CDR3 reads TGCAGTGCTAGAGACCCCCCGGGTAATGATGAAAAACTGTTTTTT.